Listed here are 20 T cell receptor beta chains from one sample, sequenced in a study of blood T cell repertoires in COVID-19. The protocol was immunoSEQ multiplex PCR, while the TCRdb copy is restricted to in-frame clones and leaves out a portion. The sample consists of some 120,000 clones, roughly nine tenths of them appearing once. The sequenced material came from peripheral blood. These receptors were taken from a man aged 50 to 59 with active COVID-19.

The J gene is TRBJ2-1, the V gene TRBV24-1, with 14 positions matching TRBD2. The CDR3 is made up of 15 amino acids. Germline V CDR1 and CDR2: KGHDR, SFDVKD. Trimming at V came to 3 bases and at J to 9 bases, leaving 3 bases not matched to a gene. This chain's CDR3 is CATSDPTSGRGEQFF. DNA of the CDR3: TGTGCCACCAGTGATCCGACTAGCGGGAGGGGTGAGCAGTTCTTC.

This clone was seen only once. This sequence joins TRBV7-9 and TRBJ2-3; TRBD2 matches 10 bases. The V gene end was trimmed by 2 bases and the J gene end by 3 bases; junction bases not matched to a gene: 2. CDR3 length: 15 residues. Germline-derived CDR1 and CDR2 are SEHNR and FQNEAQ (reference sequence). The CDR3 protein is CASSLSGGATDTQYF. The CDR3 bases are TGTGCCAGCAGCTTAAGCGGGGGGGCAACAGATACGCAGTATTTT.

The chain combines TRBV11-2 with TRBJ2-5, with 9 bases that match TRBD2. The CDR3 is 16 amino acids. The germline V gene has CDR1 SGHAT and CDR2 FQNNGV. The trim removed 1 base at V and 5 bases at J, leaving 8 bases unmatched. CDR3 DNA sequence: TGTGCCAGCAGCTTAGGTGGCGGGGGGGCCGGTGAGACCCAGTACTTC. This translates into CASSLGGGGAGETQYF.

The rearrangement links TRBV24-1 to TRBJ2-2; 11 positions agree with TRBD2. V was clipped by 3 bases and J by 1 base; unmatched bases: 6. Germline CDR1 reads KGHDR; CDR2 reads SFDVKD. This CDR3 has 18 residues. CDR3 coding DNA: TGTGCCACCAGTGATCGGAGTAGCGGGAGGGTGAACACCGGGGAGCTGTTTTTT. Protein product: CATSDRSSGRVNTGELFF.

The CDR3 here is CASSQDYLTYGYTF. CDR3 DNA sequence: TGTGCCAGCAGTCAGGACTACCTTACTTATGGCTACACCTTC. This chain connects TRBV25-1 to TRBJ1-2; no clear D gene. CDR1 MGHDK and CDR2 SYGVNS come from the germline V gene. This CDR3 has 14 amino acids. V shed 5 bases and J shed 5 bases, with 15 bases lying between them.

The chain has TRBV18 and TRBJ1-1; D might be TRBD1 (5 bases). The V gene's germline CDR1 is KGHSH and CDR2 LQKENI. CDR3 length: 12 amino acids. V gave up 4 bases and J gave up 7 bases, with 10 bases separating them. The CDR3 is CASSRNRIEAFF. CDR3 DNA sequence: TGTGCCAGCTCACGAAACAGGATTGAAGCTTTCTTT.

The chain combines TRBV6-1 with TRBJ2-5; 11 bases align to TRBD2. The germline V gene has CDR1 MNHNS and CDR2 SASEGT. With V trimmed by 2 bases and J by 4 bases, 3 bases remained unmatched. The CDR3 is 15 amino acids. The CDR3 is CASSETSGGPETQYF. Written as DNA, the CDR3 is TGTGCCAGCAGTGAAACTAGCGGGGGCCCAGAGACCCAGTACTTC.

The chain uses TRBV7-9 and TRBJ1-1; 7 bases align to TRBD1. Losses at the gene ends were 5 bases for V and 7 bases for J; bases not matched to a gene: 4. This CDR3 is built from 12 residues. The V gene's germline CDR1 is SEHNR and CDR2 FQNEAQ (reference sequence). CDR3 sequence reads: CASSRTGDEAFF. DNA for the CDR3: TGTGCCAGCAGCCGCACAGGGGATGAAGCTTTCTTT. Supplemented by reference TRBV7-9 and TRBJ1-1, the full variable domain reads DTGVSQNPRHKITKRGQNVTFRCDPISEHNRLYWYRQTLGQGPEFLTYFQNEAQLEKSRLLSDRFSAERPKGSFSTLEIQRTEQGDSAMYLCASSRTGDEAFFGQGTRLTVV.

This chain links TRBV5-1 with TRBJ2-2, with 7 bases matching TRBD1. J gave up 5 bases and V 0 bases, and 4 bases lay outside the gene matches. Germline V CDR1 and CDR2: SGHRS, YFSETQ. This CDR3 is built from 15 residues. Here the CDR3 DNA reads TGCGCCAGCAGCTTGGAGCCAGGGGGTACCGGGGAGCTGTTTTTT. It specifies CASSLEPGGTGELFF.

DNA for the CDR3: TGCGCCAGCAGTGGGGGAGGTCAGGGCACTGAAGCTTTCTTT. Amino acids: CASSGGGQGTEAFF. V is TRBV5-1 and J is TRBJ1-1; the D gene is possibly TRBD1 (5 bases). Germline V gene sequence: CDR1 SGHRS, CDR2 YFSETQ. V lost 5 bases and J 4 bases, leaving 15 bases between the germline ends. The CDR3 consists of 14 residues.

The chain uses TRBV7-2 and TRBJ1-2; 7 bases agree with TRBD1. The V and J ends lost 2 bases and 0 bases, in that order; junction bases with no gene match: 6. This CDR3 has 16 residues. Germline V gene sequence: CDR1 SGHTA, CDR2 FQGNSA. In DNA form, the CDR3 reads TGTGCCAGCAGCTTAAATTACAGGGGATCTAACTATGGCTACACCTTC. Its protein is CASSLNYRGSNYGYTF.

The chain links TRBV5-1 to TRBJ2-3; possibly TRBD1 for D (6 bases). Trimming took 3 bases from V and 11 from J, leaving 25 bases between them. Germline V gene data show CDR1 as SGHRS and CDR2 as YFSETQ. This CDR3 spans 16 amino acids. The CDR3, as DNA: TGCGCCAGCAGCTCGACTCCGGGACAACTTAGGCAGCAGCAGTATTTT. Its protein is CASSSTPGQLRQQQYF.

The gene calls are TRBV15 and TRBJ2-6; the D is unclear. CDR1 is LNHNV and CDR2 is YYDKDF in the germline V gene (reference sequence). The CDR3 spans 16 residues. With 8 bases removed from V and 0 bases from J, the gap between germline ends came to 14 bases. CDR3 in DNA: TGTGCCACCCGGCGGCGCTCGAGCTCTGGGGCCAACGTCCTGACTTTC. This codes for CATRRRSSSGANVLTF.

The V gene is TRBV29-1, the J gene TRBJ1-6, with TRBD1 matching 7 bases. The CDR3 runs 13 residues. The germline gives CDR1 SQVTM, CDR2 ANQGSEA. V shed 7 bases and J 8 bases; nucleotides not matched to a gene: 8. CDR3 nucleotide sequence: TGCAGCGGCCGACAGGGCGACGATTCACCCCTCCACTTT. Protein sequence: CSGRQGDDSPLHF.

The chain recombines TRBV2 with TRBJ2-5; no definite D call. The CDR3 loop spans 11 amino acids. V was pared by 2 bases and J by 5 bases, with 3 bases between. CDR1 is SNHLY, CDR2 FYNNEI, per germline. CDR3 sequence (DNA): TGTGCCAGCAGTGAACTGGAGACCCAGTACTTC. It specifies CASSELETQYF.

The V call is TRBV6-1, the J call TRBJ2-1; tentative D call: TRBD1 (6 bases). The CDR3 covers 15 residues. V was trimmed by 3 bases and J by 7 bases, leaving 16 bases between them. Germline-derived CDR1 and CDR2 are MNHNS and SASEGT. The CDR3 DNA follows: TGTGCCAGCAGTGATCCCCATAAAGGGGGAAATGAGCAGTTCTTC. Amino acid sequence: CASSDPHKGGNEQFF.

The chain joins TRBV4-1 to TRBJ1-1; D unresolved. With 4 bases removed from V and 7 bases from J, the gap between germline ends came to 19 bases. Germline V gene sequence: CDR1 MGHRA, CDR2 YSYEKL. The CDR3 extends over 15 amino acids. CDR3 sequence (DNA): TGCGCCAGCAGCCCTCCTCGTACAGAGAAACATGAAGCTTTCTTT. It yields the protein CASSPPRTEKHEAFF.

This clone was seen a single time. V usage is TRBV21-1 and J usage is TRBJ2-7; the D call of TRBD2 is as the table states it, not checked on the DNA. TRBV21-1 is an annotated pseudogene. The CDR3 totals 14 residues. CDR3 amino acids: CASVGGQVSYEQYF. The CDR3 nucleotides read TGTGCCAGCGTGGGGGGGCAGGTTTCCTACGAGCAGTACTTC.

This chain joins TRBV10-1 and TRBJ2-1; weak D call: TRBD2 (5 bases). This CDR3 contains 15 residues. Germline assignment: CDR1 WNHNN and CDR2 SYGVQD (reference sequence). The V end was cut by 6 bases, the J end by 4 bases, with 16 bases between. This CDR3 reads CASSHGRELYNEQFF. The CDR3 DNA reads as TGCGCCAGCAGCCACGGCCGGGAATTATACAATGAGCAGTTCTTC.

This clone was detected once. V is TRBV10-3 and J is TRBJ2-2; TRBD1 matches 7 bases. The junction had 0 bases not matched to a gene; V was cut back by 2 bases and J by 6 bases. CDR3 size: 13 residues. The germline V gene has CDR1 ENHRY and CDR2 SYGVKD. The CDR3 coding sequence is TGTGCCATCAGTGAGAGGGGGCCCGGGGAGCTGTTTTTT. Translation: CAISERGPGELFF.